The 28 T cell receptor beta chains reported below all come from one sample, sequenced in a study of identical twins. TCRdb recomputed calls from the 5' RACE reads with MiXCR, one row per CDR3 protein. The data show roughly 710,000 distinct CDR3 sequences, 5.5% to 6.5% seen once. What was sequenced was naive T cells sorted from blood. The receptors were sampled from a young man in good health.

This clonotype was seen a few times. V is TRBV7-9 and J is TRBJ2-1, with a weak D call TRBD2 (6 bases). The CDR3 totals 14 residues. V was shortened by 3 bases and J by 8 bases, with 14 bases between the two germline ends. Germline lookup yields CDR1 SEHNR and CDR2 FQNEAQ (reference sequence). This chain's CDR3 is CASSFTGVVDEQFF. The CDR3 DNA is TGTGCCAGCAGCTTTACGGGAGTAGTAGATGAGCAGTTCTTC.

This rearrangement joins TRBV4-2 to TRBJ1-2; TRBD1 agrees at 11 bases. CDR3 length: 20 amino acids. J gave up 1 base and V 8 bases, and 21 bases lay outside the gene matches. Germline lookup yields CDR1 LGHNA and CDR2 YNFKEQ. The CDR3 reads CASGRPGQGGQIPRNYGYTF. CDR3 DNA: TGTGCCAGCGGCAGACCGGGACAGGGGGGTCAAATTCCCCGTAACTATGGCTACACCTTC.

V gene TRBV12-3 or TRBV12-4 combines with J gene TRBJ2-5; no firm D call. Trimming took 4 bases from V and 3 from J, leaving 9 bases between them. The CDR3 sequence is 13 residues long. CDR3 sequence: CASSSSNKETQYF. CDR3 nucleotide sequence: TGTGCCAGCAGTTCATCTAATAAAGAGACCCAGTACTTC.

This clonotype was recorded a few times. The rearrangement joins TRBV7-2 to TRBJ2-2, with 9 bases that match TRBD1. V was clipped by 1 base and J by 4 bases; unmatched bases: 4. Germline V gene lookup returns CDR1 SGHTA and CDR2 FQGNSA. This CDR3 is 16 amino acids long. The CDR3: CASSLVTGGATGELFF. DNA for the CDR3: TGTGCCAGCAGCTTAGTGACAGGGGGGGCCACCGGGGAGCTGTTTTTT.

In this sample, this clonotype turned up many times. In nucleotides, the CDR3 is TGTGCCAGCACCCCCTCGGACAGGGGGGTCAACAATGAGCAGTTCTTC. As protein: CASTPSDRGVNNEQFF. V and J are TRBV28 and TRBJ2-1; the match to TRBD1 covers 10 bases. This CDR3 spans 16 amino acids. Germline V gene data show CDR1 as MDHEN and CDR2 as SYDVKM. The V gene end was trimmed by 7 bases and the J gene end by 5 bases; junction bases not matched to a gene: 11.

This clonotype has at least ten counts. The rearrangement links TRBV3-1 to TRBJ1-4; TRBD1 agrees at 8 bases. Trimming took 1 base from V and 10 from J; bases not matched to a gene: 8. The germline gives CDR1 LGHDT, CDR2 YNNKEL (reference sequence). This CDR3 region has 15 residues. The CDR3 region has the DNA TGTGCCAGCAGCCAAGCGGGGGCAGGGGGCGGAAAACTGTTTTTT. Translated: CASSQAGAGGGKLFF.

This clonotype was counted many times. Here the CDR3 reads CASSGQEIYNEQFF. In DNA form, the CDR3 reads TGTGCCAGCAGCGGACAGGAAATCTACAATGAGCAGTTCTTC. The chain is built from TRBV7-2 and TRBJ2-1; 7 bases agree with TRBD1. Trimming removed 5 bases from V and 3 bases from J; junction bases left unmatched: 4. CDR3 length: 14 residues. Per the germline V gene, CDR1 is SGHTA and CDR2 is FQGNSA.

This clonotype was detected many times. The CDR3 region is CASLAGGQSSYNEQFF. The CDR3 region has the DNA TGTGCCAGCCTAGCGGGAGGTCAAAGCTCCTACAATGAGCAGTTCTTC. The chain links TRBV28 to TRBJ2-1; 11 nucleotides line up with TRBD2. V trimming: 8 bases; J trimming: 0 bases; junction bases outside the gene matches: 6. CDR1 MDHEN and CDR2 SYDVKM come from the germline V gene. CDR3 length equals 16 residues.

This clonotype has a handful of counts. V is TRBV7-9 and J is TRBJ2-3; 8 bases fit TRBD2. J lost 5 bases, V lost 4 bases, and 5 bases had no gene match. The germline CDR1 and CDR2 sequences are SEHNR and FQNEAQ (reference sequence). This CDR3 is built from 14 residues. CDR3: CASSSREEGDTQYF. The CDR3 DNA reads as TGTGCCAGCAGCTCGCGGGAGGAGGGAGATACGCAGTATTTT.

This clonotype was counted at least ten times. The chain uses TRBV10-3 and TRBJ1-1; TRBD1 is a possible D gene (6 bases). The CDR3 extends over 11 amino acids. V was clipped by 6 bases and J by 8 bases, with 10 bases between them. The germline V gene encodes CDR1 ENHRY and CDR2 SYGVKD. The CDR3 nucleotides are TGTGCCATCAGCGGACAGAACGAAGCTTTCTTT. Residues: CAISGQNEAFF.

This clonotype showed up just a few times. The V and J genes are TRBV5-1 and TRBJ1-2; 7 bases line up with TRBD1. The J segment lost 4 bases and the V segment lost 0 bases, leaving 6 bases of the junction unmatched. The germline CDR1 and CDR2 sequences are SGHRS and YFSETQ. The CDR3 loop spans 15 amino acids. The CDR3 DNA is TGCGCCAGCAGCTTGGGCCGACAGGGTGGCTATGGCTACACCTTC. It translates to CASSLGRQGGYGYTF.

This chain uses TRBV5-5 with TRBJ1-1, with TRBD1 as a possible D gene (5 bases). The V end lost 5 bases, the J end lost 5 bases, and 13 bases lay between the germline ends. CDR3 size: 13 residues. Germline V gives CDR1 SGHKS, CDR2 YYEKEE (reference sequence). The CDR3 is CASSFSRETEAFF. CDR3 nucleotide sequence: TGTGCCAGCAGTTTCAGCAGGGAGACTGAAGCTTTCTTT. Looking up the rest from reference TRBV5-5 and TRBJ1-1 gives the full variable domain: DAGVTQSPTHLIKTRGQQVTLRCSPISGHKSVSWYQQVLGQGPQFIFQYYEKEERGRGNFPDRFSARQFPNYSSELNVNALLLGDSALYLCASSFSRETEAFFGQGTRLTVV.

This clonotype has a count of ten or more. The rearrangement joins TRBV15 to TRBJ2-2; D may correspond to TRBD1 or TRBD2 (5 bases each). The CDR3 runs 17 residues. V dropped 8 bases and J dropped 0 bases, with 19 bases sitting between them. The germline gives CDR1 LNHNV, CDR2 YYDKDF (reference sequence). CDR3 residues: CATEWGRSVTNTGELFF. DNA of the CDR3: TGTGCCACCGAATGGGGACGGTCAGTTACGAACACCGGGGAGCTGTTTTTT.

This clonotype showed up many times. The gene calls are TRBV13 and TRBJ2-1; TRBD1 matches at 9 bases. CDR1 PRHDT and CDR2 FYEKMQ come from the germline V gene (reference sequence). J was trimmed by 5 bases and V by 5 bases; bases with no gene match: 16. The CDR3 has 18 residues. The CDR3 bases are TGTGCCAGCAGCCCTGGGCACCCCGGGACAGGGTTGAACAATGAGCAGTTCTTC. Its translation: CASSPGHPGTGLNNEQFF.

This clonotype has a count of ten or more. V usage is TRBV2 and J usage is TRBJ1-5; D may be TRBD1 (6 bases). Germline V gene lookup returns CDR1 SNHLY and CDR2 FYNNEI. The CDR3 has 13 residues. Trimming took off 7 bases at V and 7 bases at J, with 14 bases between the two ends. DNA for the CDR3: TGTGCCAGCAATGGGGGCGCGGGGCAGCCCCAGCATTTT. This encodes CASNGGAGQPQHF.

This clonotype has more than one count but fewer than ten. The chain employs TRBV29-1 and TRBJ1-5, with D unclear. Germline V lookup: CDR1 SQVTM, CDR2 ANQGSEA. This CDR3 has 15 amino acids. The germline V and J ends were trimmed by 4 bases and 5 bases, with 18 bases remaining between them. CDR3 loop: CSVGFGAGRDQPQHF. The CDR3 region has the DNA TGCAGCGTTGGATTCGGTGCGGGGAGGGATCAGCCCCAGCATTTT.

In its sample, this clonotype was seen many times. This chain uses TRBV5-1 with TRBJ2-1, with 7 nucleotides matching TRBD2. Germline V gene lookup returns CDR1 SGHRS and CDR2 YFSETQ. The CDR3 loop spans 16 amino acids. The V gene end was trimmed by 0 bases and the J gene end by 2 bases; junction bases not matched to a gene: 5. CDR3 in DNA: TGCGCCAGCAGCTTGGCCGAGGGAGGGACCTACAATGAGCAGTTCTTC. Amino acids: CASSLAEGGTYNEQFF.

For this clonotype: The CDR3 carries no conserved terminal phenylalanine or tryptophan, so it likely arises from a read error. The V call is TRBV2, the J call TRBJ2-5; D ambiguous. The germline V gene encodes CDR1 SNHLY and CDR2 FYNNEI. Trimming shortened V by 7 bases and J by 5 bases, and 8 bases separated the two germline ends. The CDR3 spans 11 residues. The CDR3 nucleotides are TGTGCCAGCACGATAAGGGAGACCCAGTACTTA. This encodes CASTIRETQYL.

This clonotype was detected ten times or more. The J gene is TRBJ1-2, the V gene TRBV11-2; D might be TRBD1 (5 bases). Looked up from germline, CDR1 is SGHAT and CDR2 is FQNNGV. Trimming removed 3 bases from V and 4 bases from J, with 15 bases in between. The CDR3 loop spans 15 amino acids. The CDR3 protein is CASSFGGSLSYGYTF. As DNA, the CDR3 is TGTGCCAGCAGCTTCGGGGGGTCGCTTAGCTATGGCTACACCTTC.

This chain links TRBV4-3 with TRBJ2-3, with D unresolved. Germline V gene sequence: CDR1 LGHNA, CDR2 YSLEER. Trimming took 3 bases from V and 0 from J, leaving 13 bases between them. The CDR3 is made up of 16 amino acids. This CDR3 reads CASSQDRGTSTDTQYF. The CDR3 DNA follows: TGCGCCAGCAGCCAGGATCGCGGTACTAGCACAGATACGCAGTATTTT.

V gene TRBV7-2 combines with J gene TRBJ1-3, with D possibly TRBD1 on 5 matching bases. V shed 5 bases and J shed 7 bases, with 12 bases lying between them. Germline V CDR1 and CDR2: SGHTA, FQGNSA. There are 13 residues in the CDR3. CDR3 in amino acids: CASSPRDVNTIYF. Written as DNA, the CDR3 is TGTGCCAGCAGCCCCCGGGACGTCAACACCATATATTTT.

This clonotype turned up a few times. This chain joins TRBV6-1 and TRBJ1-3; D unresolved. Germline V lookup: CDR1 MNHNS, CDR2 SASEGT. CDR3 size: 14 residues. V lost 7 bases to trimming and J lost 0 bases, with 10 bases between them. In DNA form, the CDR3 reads TGTGCCAGCACAGTCAGTCACTCTGGAAACACCATATATTTT. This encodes CASTVSHSGNTIYF.

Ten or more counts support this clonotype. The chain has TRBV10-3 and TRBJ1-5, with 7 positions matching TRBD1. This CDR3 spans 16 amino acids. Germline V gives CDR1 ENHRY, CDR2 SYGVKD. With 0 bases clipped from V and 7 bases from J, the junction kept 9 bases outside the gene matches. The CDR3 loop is CAISESLTGAGQPQHF. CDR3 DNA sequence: TGTGCCATCAGTGAGTCGTTAACAGGGGCGGGACAGCCCCAGCATTTT.

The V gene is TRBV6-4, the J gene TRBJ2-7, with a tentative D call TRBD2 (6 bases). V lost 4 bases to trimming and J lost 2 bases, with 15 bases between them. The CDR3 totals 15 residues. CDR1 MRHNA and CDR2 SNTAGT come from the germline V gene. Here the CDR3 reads CASSGPLSGAYEQYV. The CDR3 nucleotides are TGTGCCAGCAGTGGCCCGCTCTCGGGGGCCTACGAGCAGTACGTC.

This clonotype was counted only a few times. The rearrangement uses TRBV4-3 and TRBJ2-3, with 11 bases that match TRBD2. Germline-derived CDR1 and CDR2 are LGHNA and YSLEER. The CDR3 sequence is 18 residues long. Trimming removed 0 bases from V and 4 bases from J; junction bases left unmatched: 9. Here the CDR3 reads CASSQDWMLAGGPDTQYF. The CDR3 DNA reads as TGCGCCAGCAGCCAAGATTGGATGCTAGCGGGAGGACCAGATACGCAGTATTTT.

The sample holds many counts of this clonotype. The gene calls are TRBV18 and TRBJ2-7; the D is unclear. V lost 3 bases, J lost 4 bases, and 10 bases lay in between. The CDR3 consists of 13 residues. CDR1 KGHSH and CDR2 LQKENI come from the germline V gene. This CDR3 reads CASSPTKGYEQYV. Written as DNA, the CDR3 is TGTGCCAGCTCACCGACAAAAGGATACGAGCAGTACGTC.

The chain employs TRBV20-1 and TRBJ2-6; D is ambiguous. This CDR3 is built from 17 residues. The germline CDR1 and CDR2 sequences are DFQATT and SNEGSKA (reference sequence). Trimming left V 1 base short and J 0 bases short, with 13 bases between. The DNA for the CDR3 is TGCAGTGCTAGAGGAAGAAAGAGGCTCTCTGGGGCCAACGTCCTGACTTTC. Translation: CSARGRKRLSGANVLTF.

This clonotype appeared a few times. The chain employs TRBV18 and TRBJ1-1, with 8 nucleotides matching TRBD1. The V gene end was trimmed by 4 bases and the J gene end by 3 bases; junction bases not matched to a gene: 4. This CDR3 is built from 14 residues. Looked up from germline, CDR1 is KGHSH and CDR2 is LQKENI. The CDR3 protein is CASSLATGDTEAFF. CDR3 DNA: TGTGCCAGCTCACTGGCGACAGGGGACACTGAAGCTTTCTTT.